This T cell receptor beta chain was sequenced for a study of cytomegalovirus exposure and HLA in healthy donors. Study-wide findings and caveats: A link between a missense DCLRE1C variant and TCR beta V- and J-gene trimming emerged from a later analysis.

Germline V gives CDR1 MGHRA, CDR2 YSYEKL. The V end was cut by 0 bases, the J end by 2 bases, with 17 bases between. CDR3 length: 18 amino acids. Researchers ran the PCR with 60 Vbeta and 13 Jbeta primers. The repertoire was sequenced with immunoSEQ multiplex PCR; TCRdb's copy has only in-frame clones and lacks some. The table lists some 170,000 clones, just over 75% of them singletons. As for this clone: Antigen specificity is unknown.

The sequence derives from a woman aged 60-75 years in good health and CMV-seropositive. Sequenced input: PBMCs. V and J are TRBV4-1 and TRBJ1-5; possibly TRBD1 for D (6 bases). The CDR3 protein is CASSQEGGAGSGNQPQHF. The CDR3 coding sequence is TGCGCCAGCAGCCAAGAGGGGGGGGCGGGCTCTGGCAATCAGCCCCAGCATTTT.